Listed below are T cell receptor beta chains from one sample, sequenced in a study of PD-1 blockade in classical Hodgkin lymphoma. The protocol was immunoSEQ multiplex PCR, while the TCRdb copy is restricted to in-frame clones and leaves out a portion. The sample lists about 89,000 clones; less than 95% were seen once. Sequences were derived from peripheral blood mononuclear cells (PBMCs), sampled before the fourth cycle of nivolumab. Source of these receptors: a human donor with classical Hodgkin lymphoma. Each CDR3 is given with its conserved first and last residue. Some rows have no size entry. The others give once, few or many, or a class for an expanded clone.

clone size: NA
V gene: TRBV27
J gene: TRBJ2-7
CDR3 protein: CASSALGTEQYF

clone size: once
V gene: TRBV7-9
J gene: TRBJ2-7
CDR3 protein: CASSLDLSYEQYF

clone size: NA
V gene: TRBV30
J gene: TRBJ1-2
CDR3 protein: CAWSEQENYGYTF

clone size: NA
V gene: TRBV27
J gene: TRBJ2-1
CDR3 protein: CASSFGSNLANEQFF

clone size: NA
V gene: TRBV10-1
J gene: TRBJ2-5
CDR3 protein: CASSQEGEQETQYF

clone size: NA
V gene: TRBV15
J gene: TRBJ2-1
CDR3 protein: CATSRDDWSAQEQFF

clone size: NA
V gene: TRBV18
J gene: TRBJ1-5
CDR3 protein: CASSPAGGEGQPQHF

clone size: NA
V gene: TRBV5-1
J gene: TRBJ1-5
CDR3 protein: CASSLEGVGNQPQHF

clone size: NA
V gene: TRBV5-4
J gene: TRBJ1-3
CDR3 protein: CASSLGGQSYSGNTIYF

clone size: NA
V gene: TRBV14
J gene: TRBJ1-2
CDR3 protein: CASSQGRTVYGYTF

clone size: NA
V gene: TRBV27
J gene: TRBJ2-7
CDR3 protein: CASSSTGTVPYEQYF

clone size: NA
V gene: TRBV11-3
J gene: TRBJ2-7
CDR3 protein: CASSYGTAEQYF

clone size: NA
V gene: TRBV6-6
J gene: TRBJ2-7
CDR3 protein: CASSLSPDSLLYEQYF

clone size: once
V gene: TRBV19
J gene: TRBJ2-7
CDR3 protein: CASSTDHWAHEQYF

clone size: NA
V gene: TRBV5-1
J gene: TRBJ2-3
CDR3 protein: CASSYTRPDRFADTQYF

clone size: NA
V gene: TRBV5-6
J gene: TRBJ2-7
CDR3 protein: CASSSGGTYEQYF

clone size: once
V gene: TRBV28
J gene: TRBJ2-2
CDR3 protein: CASSSRTSGGLKNTGELFF

clone size: once
V gene: TRBV4-3
J gene: TRBJ1-6
CDR3 protein: CASSQDLLDGLGSPLHF

clone size: NA
V gene: TRBV7-6
J gene: TRBJ2-5
CDR3 protein: CASSSGTSGGTKETQYF

clone size: NA
V gene: TRBV6-4
J gene: TRBJ2-3
CDR3 protein: CASSTSSGGADTQYF

clone size: NA
V gene: TRBV5-1
J gene: TRBJ1-4
CDR3 protein: CASSFQGLREKLFF

clone size: NA
V gene: TRBV28
J gene: TRBJ1-5
CDR3 protein: CASSRTNQNKPQHF